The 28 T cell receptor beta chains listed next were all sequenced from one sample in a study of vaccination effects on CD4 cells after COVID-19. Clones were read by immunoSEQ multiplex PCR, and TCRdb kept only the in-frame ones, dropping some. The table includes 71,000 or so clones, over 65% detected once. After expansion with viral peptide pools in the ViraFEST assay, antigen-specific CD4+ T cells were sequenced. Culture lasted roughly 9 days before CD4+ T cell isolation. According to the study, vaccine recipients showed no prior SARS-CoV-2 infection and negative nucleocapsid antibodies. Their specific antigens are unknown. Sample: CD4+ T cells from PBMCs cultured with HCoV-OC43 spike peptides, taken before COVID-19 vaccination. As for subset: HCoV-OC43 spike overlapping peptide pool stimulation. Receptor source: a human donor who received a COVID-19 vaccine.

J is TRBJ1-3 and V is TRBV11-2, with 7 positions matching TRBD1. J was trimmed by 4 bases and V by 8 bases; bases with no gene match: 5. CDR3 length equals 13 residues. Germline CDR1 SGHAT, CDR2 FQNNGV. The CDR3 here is CASGRGQGNTIYF. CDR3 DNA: TGTGCCAGCGGGAGGGGGCAAGGAAACACCATATATTTT.

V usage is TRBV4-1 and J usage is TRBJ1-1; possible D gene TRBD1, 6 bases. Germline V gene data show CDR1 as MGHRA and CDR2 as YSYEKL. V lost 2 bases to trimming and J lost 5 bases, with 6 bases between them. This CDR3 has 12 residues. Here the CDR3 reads CASSQQGTEAFF. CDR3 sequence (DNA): TGCGCCAGCAGCCAACAGGGGACTGAAGCTTTCTTT.

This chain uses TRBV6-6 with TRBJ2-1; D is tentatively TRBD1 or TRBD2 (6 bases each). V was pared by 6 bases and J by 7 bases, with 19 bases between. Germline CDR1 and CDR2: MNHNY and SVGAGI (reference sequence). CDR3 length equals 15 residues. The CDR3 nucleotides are TGTGCCAGCAGCCTAGAAGGCGGGACAACTAATGAGCAGTTCTTC. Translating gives CASSLEGGTTNEQFF.

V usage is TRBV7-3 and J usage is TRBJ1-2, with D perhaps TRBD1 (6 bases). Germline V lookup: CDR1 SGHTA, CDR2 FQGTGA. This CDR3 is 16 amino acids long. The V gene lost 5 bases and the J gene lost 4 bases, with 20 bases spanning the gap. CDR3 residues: CASSGEVQGLSYGYTF. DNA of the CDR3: TGTGCCAGCAGCGGCGAGGTGCAGGGGCTTAGCTATGGCTACACCTTC.

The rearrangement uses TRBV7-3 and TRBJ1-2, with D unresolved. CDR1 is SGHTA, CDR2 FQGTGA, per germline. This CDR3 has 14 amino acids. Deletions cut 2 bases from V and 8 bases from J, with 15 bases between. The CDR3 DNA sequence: TGTGCCAGCAGCTTAGGTCTAGATTCCTCAGGCTACACCTTC. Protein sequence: CASSLGLDSSGYTF.

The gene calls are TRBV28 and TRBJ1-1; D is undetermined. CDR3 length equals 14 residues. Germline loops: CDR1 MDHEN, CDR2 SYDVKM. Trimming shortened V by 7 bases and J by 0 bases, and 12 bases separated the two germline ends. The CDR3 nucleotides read TGTGCCAGCATCGGCGGGAGGCTGAACACTGAAGCTTTCTTT. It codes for CASIGGRLNTEAFF.

This chain's CDR3 is CATSRDDRGLSNTEAFF. CDR3 DNA sequence: TGTGCCACCAGCAGAGACGACAGGGGGCTAAGTAACACTGAAGCTTTCTTT. V is TRBV15 and J is TRBJ1-1, with 10 positions matching TRBD1. Germline trimming cut 0 bases from V and 2 bases from J; bases unmatched to any gene: 6. The CDR3 totals 17 residues. CDR1 and CDR2 (germline): LNHNV, YYDKDF (reference sequence).

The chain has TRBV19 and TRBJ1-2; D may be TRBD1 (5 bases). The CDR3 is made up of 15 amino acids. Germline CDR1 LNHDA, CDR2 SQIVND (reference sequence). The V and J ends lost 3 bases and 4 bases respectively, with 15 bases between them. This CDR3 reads CASSIRDVRIYGYTF. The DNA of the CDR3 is TGTGCCAGTAGTATCAGGGACGTTCGAATCTATGGCTACACCTTC.

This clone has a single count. CDR3 residues: CASTRGNPHYGYTF. In DNA, the CDR3 is TGTGCCAGCACCCGCGGGAACCCCCACTATGGCTACACCTTC. The rearrangement joins TRBV6-5 to TRBJ1-2; D remains ambiguous. CDR3 length: 14 amino acids. Germline V gene lookup returns CDR1 MNHEY and CDR2 SVGAGI. Trimming stripped 7 bases from V and 3 bases from J, with 15 bases between.

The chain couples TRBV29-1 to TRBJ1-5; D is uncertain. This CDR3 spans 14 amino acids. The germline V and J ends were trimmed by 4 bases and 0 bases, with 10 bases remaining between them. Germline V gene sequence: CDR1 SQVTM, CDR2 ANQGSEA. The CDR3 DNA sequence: TGCAGCGTTGTTTCCGGGAATAGCAATCAGCCCCAGCATTTT. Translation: CSVVSGNSNQPQHF.

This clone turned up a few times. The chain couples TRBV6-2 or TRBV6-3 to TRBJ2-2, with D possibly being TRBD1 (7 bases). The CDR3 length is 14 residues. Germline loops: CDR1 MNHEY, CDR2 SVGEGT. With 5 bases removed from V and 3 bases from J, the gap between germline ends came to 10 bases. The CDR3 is CASSPGGYTGELFF. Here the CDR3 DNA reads TGTGCCAGCAGTCCAGGGGGGTACACCGGGGAGCTGTTTTTT.

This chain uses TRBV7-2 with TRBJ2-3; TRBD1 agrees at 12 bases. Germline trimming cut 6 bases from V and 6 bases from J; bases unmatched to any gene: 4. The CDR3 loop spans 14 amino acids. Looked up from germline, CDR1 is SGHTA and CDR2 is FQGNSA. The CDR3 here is CASRPGQGADTQYF. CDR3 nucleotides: TGTGCCAGCAGACCGGGACAGGGGGCGGATACGCAGTATTTT.

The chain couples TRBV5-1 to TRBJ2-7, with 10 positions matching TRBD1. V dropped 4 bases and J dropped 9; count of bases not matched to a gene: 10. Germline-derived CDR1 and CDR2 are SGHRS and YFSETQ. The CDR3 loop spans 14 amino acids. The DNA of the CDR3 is TGCGCCAGCAGCCCTGGGACAGGGGAAGAGTGGCAGTACGTC. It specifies CASSPGTGEEWQYV.

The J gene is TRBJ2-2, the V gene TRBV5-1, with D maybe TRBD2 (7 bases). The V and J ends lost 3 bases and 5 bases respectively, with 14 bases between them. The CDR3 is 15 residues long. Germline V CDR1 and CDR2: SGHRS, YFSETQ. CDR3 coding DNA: TGCGCCAGCAGCTCACTACAGGGAGGGACCGGGGAGCTGTTTTTT. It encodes CASSSLQGGTGELFF.

CDR3 region: CASSLPGSRGEKLFF. The CDR3 region has the DNA TGTGCCAGCAGCTTGCCGGGTTCACGAGGTGAAAAACTGTTTTTT. The chain recombines TRBV5-6 with TRBJ1-4; D call uncertain. Looked up from germline, CDR1 is SGHDT and CDR2 is YYEEEE. The V end lost 1 base, the J end lost 7 bases, and 14 bases lay between the germline ends. The CDR3 extends over 15 amino acids.

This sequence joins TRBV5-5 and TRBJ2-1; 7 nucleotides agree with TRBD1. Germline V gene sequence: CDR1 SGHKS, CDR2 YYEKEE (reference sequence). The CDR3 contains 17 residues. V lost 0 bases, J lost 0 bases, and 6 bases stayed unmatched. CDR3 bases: TGTGCCAGCAGCTTGGCCCCCGCAGGGGGCTCCTACAATGAGCAGTTCTTC. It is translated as CASSLAPAGGSYNEQFF.

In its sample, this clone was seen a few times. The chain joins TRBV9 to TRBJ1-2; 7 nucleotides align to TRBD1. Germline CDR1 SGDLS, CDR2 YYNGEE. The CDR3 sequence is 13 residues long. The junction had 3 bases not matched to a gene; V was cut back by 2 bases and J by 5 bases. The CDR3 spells CASSVEGAYGYTF. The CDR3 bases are TGTGCCAGCAGCGTTGAGGGGGCGTATGGCTACACCTTC. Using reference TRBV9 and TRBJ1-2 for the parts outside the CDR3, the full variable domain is DSGVTQTPKHLITATGQRVTLRCSPRSGDLSVYWYQQSLDQGLQFLIQYYNGEERAKGNILERFSAQQFPDLHSELNLSSLELGDSALYFCASSVEGAYGYTFGSGTRLTVV.

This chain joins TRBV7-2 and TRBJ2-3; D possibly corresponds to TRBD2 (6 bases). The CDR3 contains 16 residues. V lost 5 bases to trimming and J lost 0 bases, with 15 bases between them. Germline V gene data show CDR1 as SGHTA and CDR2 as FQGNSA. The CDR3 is CASSLPPGTSTDTQYF. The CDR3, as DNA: TGTGCCAGCAGCCTCCCCCCCGGGACTAGCACAGATACGCAGTATTTT.

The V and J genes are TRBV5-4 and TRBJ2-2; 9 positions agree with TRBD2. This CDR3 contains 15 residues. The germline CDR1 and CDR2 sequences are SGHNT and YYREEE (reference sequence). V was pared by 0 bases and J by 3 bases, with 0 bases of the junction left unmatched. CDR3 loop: CASSLGGGDTGELFF. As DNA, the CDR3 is TGTGCCAGCAGCTTGGGCGGGGGGGACACCGGGGAGCTGTTTTTT.

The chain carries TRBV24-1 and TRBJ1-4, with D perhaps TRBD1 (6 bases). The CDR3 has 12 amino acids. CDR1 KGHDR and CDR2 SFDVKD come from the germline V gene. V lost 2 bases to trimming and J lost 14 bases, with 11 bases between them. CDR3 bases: TGTGCCACCAGTGATTGGGGGGGCCATCTGTTTTTT. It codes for CATSDWGGHLFF.

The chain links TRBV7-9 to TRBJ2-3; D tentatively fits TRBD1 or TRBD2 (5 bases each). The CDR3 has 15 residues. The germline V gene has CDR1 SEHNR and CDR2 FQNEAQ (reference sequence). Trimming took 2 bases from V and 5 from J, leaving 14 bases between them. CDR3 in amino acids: CASSLQRATGDTQYF. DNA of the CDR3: TGTGCCAGCAGCTTACAGAGGGCTACAGGAGATACGCAGTATTTT.

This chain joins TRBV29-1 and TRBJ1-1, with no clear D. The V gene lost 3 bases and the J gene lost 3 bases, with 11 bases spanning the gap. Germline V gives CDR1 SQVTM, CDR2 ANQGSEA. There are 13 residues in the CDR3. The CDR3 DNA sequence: TGCAGCGTTGACATGGGAGGAGACACTGAAGCTTTCTTT. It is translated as CSVDMGGDTEAFF.

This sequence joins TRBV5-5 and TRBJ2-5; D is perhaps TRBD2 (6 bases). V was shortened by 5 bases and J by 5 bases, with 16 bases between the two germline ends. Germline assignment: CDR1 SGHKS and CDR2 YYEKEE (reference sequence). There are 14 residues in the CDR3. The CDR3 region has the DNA TGTGCCAGCAGACTCTCCCTAGCGAGGGAGACCCAGTACTTC. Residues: CASRLSLARETQYF.

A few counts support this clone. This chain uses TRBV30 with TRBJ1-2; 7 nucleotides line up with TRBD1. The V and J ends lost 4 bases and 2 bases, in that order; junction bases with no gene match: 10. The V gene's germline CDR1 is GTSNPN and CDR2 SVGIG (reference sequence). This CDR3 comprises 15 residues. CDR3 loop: CAWTITGVGNYGYTF. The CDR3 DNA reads TGTGCCTGGACCATCACAGGGGTAGGGAACTATGGCTACACCTTC.

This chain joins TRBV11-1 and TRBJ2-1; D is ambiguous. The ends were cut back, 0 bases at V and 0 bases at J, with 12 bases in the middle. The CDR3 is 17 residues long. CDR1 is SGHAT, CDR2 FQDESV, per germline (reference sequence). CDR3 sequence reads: CASSLAAFPPSYNEQFF. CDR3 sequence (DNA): TGTGCCAGCAGCTTAGCGGCGTTTCCCCCCTCCTACAATGAGCAGTTCTTC.

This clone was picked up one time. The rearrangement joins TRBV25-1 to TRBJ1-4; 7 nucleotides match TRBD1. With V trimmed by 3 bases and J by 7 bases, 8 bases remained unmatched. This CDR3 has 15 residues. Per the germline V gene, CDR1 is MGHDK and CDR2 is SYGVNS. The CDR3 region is CASSDLGGAGEKLFF. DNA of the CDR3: TGTGCCAGCAGTGACCTAGGGGGCGCAGGTGAAAAACTGTTTTTT.

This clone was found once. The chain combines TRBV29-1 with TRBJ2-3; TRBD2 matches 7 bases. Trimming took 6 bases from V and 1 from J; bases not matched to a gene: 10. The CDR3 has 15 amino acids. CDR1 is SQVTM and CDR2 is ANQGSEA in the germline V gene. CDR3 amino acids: CSVQGGRAGTDTQYF. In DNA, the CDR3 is TGCAGCGTCCAGGGAGGGAGGGCAGGCACAGATACGCAGTATTTT.

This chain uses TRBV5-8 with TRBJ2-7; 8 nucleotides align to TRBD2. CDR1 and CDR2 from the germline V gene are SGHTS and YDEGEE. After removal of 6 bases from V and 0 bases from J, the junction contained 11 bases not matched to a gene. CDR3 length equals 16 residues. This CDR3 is CASMPRVAGGSYEQYV. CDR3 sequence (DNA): TGTGCCAGCATGCCGAGGGTGGCGGGAGGCTCCTACGAGCAGTACGTC.